This TCR beta chain emerged from a study of T cell responses to AZD1222 COVID-19 vaccine. The CDR3 has 14 amino acids. V lost 4 bases to trimming and J lost 2 bases; unmatched junction nucleotides: 3. Germline V lookup: CDR1 SGHTS, CDR2 YDEGEE. About this clone itself: Its antigen is unidentified.

Study outcomes and limitations: Baseline antibody screening turned up just a handful of seropositive AZD1222 recipients. Repertoires were collected only later (after the peak T cell response had occurred). Donors, mostly white British, included more females; clonal diversity was possibly underestimated.

Pooled in the analysis were second doses at about 4 or about 12 weeks. This table comes from immunoSEQ multiplex PCR, and its TCRdb copy is limited to in-frame clones, with some not included. The top ten hold 4.3% of the sample, which has about 160,000 clones, more than 75% seen once. The rearrangement links TRBV5-8 to TRBJ1-3; 7 bases match TRBD1. The input for sequencing was peripheral blood, taken 28 days after the second AZD1222 dose. This TCR was recovered from an adult who received the AZD1222 COVID-19 vaccine. The CDR3 sequence is CASSLRGAGNTIYF. In DNA, the CDR3 is TGTGCCAGCAGCCTCAGGGGGGCTGGAAACACCATATATTTT.